The text below deals with one T cell receptor beta chain. Its target is not known. This sample stems from a study of beta chain features in type 1 diabetes. Study-level findings and limits: Patients with Type 1 diabetes showed moderately but significantly shorter TCRB CDR3s in all four CD4+ subsets.

Using CD45RO/CCR7/CD25/CD127/CD95/CD27, CD4+ naive, central memory, regulatory and stem cell-like memory cells were sorted. CDR3 length: 14 amino acids. The germline gives CDR1 MNHNY, CDR2 SVGAGI (reference sequence). V was pared by 1 base and J by 2 bases, with 7 bases between. TCRB transcripts that were expressed got sequenced, as all of the isolated RNA had been reverse transcribed. Repertoires were generated with immunoSEQ multiplex PCR, while TCRdb's copy carries only in-frame clones and drops some. The table shows fewer than 400,000 clones, with around 9.3% occurring only once. The sequencing sample was made of central memory CD4+ T cells from blood. The sequence was collected from a man aged 30 to 45 with type 1 diabetes. The J gene is TRBJ2-3, the V gene TRBV6-6; D not certain. The CDR3 DNA reads as TGTGCCAGCAGTTACTACGGCCACACAGATACGCAGTATTTT. This sequence encodes CASSYYGHTDTQYF.